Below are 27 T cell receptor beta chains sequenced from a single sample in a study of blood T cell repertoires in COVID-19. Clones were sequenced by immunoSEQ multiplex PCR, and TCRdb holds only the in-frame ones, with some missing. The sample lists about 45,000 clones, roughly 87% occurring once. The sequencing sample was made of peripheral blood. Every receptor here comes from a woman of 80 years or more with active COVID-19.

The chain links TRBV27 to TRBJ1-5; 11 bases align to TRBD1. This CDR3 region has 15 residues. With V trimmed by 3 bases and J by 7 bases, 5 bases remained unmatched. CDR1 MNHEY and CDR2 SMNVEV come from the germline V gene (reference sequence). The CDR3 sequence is CASSLGTGGGQPQHF. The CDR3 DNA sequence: TGTGCCAGCAGTTTGGGGACAGGGGGTGGACAGCCCCAGCATTTT.

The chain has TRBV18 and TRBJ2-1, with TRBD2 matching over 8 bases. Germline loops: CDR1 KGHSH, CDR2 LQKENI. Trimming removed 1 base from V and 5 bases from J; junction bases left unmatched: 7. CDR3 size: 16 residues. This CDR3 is CASSPLPAGDNNEQFF. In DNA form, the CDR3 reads TGTGCCAGCTCACCACTGCCAGCGGGGGACAACAATGAGCAGTTCTTC.

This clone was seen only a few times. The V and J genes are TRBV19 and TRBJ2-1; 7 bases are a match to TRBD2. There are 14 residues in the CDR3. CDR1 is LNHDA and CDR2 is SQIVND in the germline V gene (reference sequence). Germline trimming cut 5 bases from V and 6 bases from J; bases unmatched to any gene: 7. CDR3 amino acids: CASSPGGRRNEQFF. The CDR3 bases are TGTGCCAGTAGTCCCGGGGGGAGGCGCAATGAGCAGTTCTTC.

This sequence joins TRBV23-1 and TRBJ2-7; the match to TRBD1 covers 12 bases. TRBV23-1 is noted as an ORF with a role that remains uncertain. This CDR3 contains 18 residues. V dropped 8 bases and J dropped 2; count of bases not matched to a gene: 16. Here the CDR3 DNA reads TGCGCCAGCCGCCTTCCGGGACAGGGGGCGTTTTTCACCTACGAGCAGTACTTC. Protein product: CASRLPGQGAFFTYEQYF.

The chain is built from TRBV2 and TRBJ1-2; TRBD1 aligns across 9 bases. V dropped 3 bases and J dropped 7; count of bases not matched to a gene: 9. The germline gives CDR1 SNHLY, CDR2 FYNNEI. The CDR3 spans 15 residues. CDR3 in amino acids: CASSENPQGALGYTF. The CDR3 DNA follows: TGTGCCAGCAGTGAGAATCCACAGGGGGCGCTTGGCTACACCTTC.

The chain's CDR3 is CASSSPRLAGGLNEQFF. The CDR3, as DNA: TGTGCCAGCAGTTCGCCCAGACTAGCGGGGGGGCTCAATGAGCAGTTCTTC. The chain couples TRBV27 to TRBJ2-1, with 14 bases fitting TRBD2. The junction had 8 bases not matched to a gene; V was cut back by 4 bases and J by 6 bases. The CDR3 runs to 17 residues. The germline V gene has CDR1 MNHEY and CDR2 SMNVEV (reference sequence).

The CDR3 DNA reads TGTGCCTGGGCGCGGGGGGGCCAAGAGACCCAGTACTTC. Translation: CAWARGGQETQYF. The chain joins TRBV30 to TRBJ2-5, with 9 positions matching TRBD2. The length of the CDR3 is 13 residues. The germline V gene has CDR1 GTSNPN and CDR2 SVGIG (reference sequence). The J segment lost 1 base and the V segment lost 5 bases, leaving 2 bases of the junction unmatched.

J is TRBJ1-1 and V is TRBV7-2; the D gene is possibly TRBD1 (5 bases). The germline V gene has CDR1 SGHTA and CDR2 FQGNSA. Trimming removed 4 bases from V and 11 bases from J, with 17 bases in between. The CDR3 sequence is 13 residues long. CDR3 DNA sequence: TGTGCCAGCAGCTCAGGGTCCTATGTCGGGGCTTTCTTT. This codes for CASSSGSYVGAFF.

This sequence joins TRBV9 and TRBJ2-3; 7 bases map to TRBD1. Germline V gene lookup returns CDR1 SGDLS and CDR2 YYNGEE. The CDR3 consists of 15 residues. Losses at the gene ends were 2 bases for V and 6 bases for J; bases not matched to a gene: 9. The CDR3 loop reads CASSVVGQVKDTQYF. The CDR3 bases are TGTGCCAGCAGCGTTGTAGGACAGGTCAAGGATACGCAGTATTTT.

The CDR3: CASSWGAGAYNEQFF. The CDR3 nucleotides are TGCGCCAGCAGCTGGGGGGCGGGGGCCTACAATGAGCAGTTCTTC. The chain recombines TRBV5-1 with TRBJ2-1; D might be TRBD2 (7 bases). The germline CDR1 and CDR2 sequences are SGHRS and YFSETQ. The CDR3 sequence is 15 residues long. The ends were cut back, 3 bases at V and 2 bases at J, with 12 bases in the middle.

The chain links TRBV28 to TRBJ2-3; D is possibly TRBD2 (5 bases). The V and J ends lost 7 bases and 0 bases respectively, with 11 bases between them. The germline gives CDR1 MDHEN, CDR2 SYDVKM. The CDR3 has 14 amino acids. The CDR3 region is CASIPGSSTDTQYF. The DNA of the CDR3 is TGTGCCAGCATCCCGGGATCGAGCACAGATACGCAGTATTTT.

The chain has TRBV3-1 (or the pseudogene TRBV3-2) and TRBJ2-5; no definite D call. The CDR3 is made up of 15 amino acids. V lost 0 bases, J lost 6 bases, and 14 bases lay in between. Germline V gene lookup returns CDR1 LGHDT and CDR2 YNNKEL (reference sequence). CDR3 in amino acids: CASSQEARPQKTQYF. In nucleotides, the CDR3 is TGTGCCAGCAGCCAAGAGGCCAGGCCTCAAAAGACCCAGTACTTC.

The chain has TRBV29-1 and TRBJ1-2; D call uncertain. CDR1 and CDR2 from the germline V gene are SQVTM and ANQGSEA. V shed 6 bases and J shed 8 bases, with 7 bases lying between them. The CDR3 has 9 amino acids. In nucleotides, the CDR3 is TGCAGCGTAGAGGGCGGCTACACCTTC. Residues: CSVEGGYTF.

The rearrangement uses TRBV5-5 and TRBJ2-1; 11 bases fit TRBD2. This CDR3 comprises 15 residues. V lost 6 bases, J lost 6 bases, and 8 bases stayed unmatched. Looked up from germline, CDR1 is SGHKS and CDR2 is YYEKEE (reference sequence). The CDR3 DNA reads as TGTGCCAGCAACTCGTGGACTAGCGGGTTCAATGAGCAGTTCTTC. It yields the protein CASNSWTSGFNEQFF.

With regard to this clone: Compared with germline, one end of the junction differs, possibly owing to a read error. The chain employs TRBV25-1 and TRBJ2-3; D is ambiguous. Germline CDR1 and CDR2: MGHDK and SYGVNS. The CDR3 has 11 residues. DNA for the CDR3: TGTGCCAGCAGTGAATATGAGAGGCAGTCTTTT. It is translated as CASSEYERQSF.

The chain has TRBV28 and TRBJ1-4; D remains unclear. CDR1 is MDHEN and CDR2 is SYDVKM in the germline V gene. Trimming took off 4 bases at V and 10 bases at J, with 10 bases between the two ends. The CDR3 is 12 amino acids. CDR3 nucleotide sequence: TGTGCCAGCAGTTCGGGAGTTGGAAAACTGTTTTTT. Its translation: CASSSGVGKLFF.

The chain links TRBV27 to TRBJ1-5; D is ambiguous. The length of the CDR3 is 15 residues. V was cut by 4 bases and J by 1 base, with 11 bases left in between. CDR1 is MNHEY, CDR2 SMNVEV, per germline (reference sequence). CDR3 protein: CASSSRGLSNQPQHF. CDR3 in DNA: TGTGCCAGCAGTTCTCGGGGATTAAGCAATCAGCCCCAGCATTTT.

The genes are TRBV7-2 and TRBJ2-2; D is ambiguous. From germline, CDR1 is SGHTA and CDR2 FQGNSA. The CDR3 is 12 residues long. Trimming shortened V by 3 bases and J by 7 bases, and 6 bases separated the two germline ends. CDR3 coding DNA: TGTGCCAGCAGCTTCAACGGCGGGGAGCTGTTTTTT. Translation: CASSFNGGELFF.

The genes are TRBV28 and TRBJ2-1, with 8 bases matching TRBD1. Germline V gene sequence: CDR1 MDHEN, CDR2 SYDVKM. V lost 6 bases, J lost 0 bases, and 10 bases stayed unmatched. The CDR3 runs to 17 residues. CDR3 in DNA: TGTGCCAGCAGCCCTCGTTGGACAGGGAGCTCCTACAATGAGCAGTTCTTC. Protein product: CASSPRWTGSSYNEQFF. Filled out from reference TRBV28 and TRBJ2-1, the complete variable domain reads DVKVTQSSRYLVKRTGEKVFLECVQDMDHENMFWYRQDPGLGLRLIYFSYDVKMKEKGDIPEGYSVSREKKERFSLILESASTNQTSMYLCASSPRWTGSSYNEQFFGPGTRLTVL.

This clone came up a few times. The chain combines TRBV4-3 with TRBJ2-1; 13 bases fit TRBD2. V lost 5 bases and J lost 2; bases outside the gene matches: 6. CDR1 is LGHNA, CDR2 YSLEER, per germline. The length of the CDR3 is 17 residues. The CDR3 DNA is TGCGCCAGCAGCGGGACTAGCGGGGTTTCGACCTACAATGAGCAGTTCTTC. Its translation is CASSGTSGVSTYNEQFF.

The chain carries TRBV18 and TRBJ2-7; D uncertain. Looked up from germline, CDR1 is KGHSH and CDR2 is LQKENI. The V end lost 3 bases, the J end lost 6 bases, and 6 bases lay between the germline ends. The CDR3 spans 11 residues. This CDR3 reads CASSPGPEQYF. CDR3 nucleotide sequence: TGTGCCAGCTCACCTGGGCCCGAGCAGTACTTC. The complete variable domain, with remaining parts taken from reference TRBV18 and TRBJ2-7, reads NAGVMQNPRHLVRRRGQEARLRCSPMKGHSHVYWYRQLPEEGLKFMVYLQKENIIDESGMPKERFSAEFPKEGPSILRIQQVVRGDSAAYFCASSPGPEQYFGPGTRLTVT.

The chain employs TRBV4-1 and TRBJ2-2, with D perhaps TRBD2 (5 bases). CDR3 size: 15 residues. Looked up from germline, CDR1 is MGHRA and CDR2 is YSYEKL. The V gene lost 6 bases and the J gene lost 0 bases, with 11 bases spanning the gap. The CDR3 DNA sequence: TGCGCCAGCAGGCACGAGAGGGCGAACACCGGGGAGCTGTTTTTT. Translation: CASRHERANTGELFF.

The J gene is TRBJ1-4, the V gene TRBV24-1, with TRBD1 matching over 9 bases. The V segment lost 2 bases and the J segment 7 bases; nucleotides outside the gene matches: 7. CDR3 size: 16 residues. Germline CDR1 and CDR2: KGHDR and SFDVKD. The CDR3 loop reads CATSDSPGTGTEKLFF. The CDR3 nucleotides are TGTGCCACCAGTGATTCTCCCGGGACAGGGACTGAAAAACTGTTTTTT.

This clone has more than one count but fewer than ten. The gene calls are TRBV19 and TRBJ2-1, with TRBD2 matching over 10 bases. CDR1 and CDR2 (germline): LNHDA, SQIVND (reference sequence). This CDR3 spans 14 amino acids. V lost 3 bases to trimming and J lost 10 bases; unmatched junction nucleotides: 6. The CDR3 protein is CASSMSSGGREQFF. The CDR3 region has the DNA TGTGCCAGTAGTATGTCTAGCGGGGGTAGGGAGCAGTTCTTC.

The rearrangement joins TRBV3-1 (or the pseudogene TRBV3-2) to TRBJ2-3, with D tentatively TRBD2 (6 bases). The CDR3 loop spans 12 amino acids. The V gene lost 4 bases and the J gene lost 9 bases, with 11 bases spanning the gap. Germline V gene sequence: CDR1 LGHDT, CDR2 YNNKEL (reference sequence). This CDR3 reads CASSPLGGTQYF. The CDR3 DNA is TGTGCCAGCAGCCCCCTTGGGGGGACGCAGTATTTT.

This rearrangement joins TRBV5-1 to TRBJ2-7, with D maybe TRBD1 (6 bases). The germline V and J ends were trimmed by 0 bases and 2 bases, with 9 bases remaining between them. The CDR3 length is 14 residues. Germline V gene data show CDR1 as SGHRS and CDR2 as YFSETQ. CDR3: CASSLAGAPYEQYF. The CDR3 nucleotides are TGCGCCAGCAGCTTGGCAGGGGCCCCCTACGAGCAGTACTTC.

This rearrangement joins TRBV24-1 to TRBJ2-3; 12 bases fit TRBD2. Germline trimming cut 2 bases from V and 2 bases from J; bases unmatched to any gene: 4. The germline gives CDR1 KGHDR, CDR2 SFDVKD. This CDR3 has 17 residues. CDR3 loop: CATSDSWTSGTTDTQYF. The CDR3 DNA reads TGTGCCACCAGTGATTCCTGGACTAGCGGGACCACAGATACGCAGTATTTT.